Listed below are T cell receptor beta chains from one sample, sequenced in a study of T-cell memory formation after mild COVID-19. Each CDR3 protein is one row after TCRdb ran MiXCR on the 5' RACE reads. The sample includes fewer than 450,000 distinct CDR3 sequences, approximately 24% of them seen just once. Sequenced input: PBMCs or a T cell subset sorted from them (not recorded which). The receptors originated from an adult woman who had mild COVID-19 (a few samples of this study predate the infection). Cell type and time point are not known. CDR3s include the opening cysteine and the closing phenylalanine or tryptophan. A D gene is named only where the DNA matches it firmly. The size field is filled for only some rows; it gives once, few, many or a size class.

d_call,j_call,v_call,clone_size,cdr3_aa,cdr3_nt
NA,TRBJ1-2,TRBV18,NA,CASSHDTKVYGYTF,TGTGCCAGCTCCCACGACACGAAGGTCTATGGCTACACCTTC
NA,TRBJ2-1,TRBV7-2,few,CASSSSYGTSDQFF,TGTGCCAGCAGCTCCTCCTACGGGACGTCGGATCAGTTCTTC
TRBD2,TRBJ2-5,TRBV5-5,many,CASSLWEGETQYF,TGTGCCAGCAGCTTGTGGGAGGGCGAGACCCAGTACTTC
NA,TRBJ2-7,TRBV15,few,CATSRGHGEQYF,TGTGCCACCAGCAGAGGACATGGCGAGCAGTACTTC
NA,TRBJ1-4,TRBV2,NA,CASSAAGATNEKLFF,TGTGCCAGCAGCGCCGCAGGGGCAACTAATGAAAAACTGTTTTTT
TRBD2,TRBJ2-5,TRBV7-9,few,CASSSRGGETQYF,TGTGCCAGCAGCTCCCGGGGGGGGGAGACCCAGTACTTC
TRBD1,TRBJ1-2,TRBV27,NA,CASSPLGTGGRSTF,TGTGCCAGCAGTCCACTCGGGACAGGGGGGAGGAGCACCTTC
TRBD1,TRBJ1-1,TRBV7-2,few,CASSFTGAPGTEAFF,TGTGCCAGCAGCTTTACAGGGGCCCCCGGCACTGAAGCTTTCTTT
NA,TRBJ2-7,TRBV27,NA,CASSLAPAYEQYF,TGTGCCAGCAGTTTGGCTCCAGCCTACGAGCAGTACTTC
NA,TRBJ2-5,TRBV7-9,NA,CASSPRGPQETQYF,TGTGCCAGCAGCCCAAGAGGTCCGCAAGAGACCCAGTACTTC
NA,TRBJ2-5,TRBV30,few,CAWRVGNGETQYF,TGTGCCTGGAGGGTAGGCAATGGGGAGACCCAGTACTTC
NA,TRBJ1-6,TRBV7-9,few,CASSLGQSSYNSPLHF,TGTGCCAGCAGTCTTGGACAAAGCTCCTATAATTCACCCCTCCACTTT
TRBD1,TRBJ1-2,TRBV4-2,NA,CASSQGVRAQGANGYTF,TGTGCCAGCAGCCAAGGGGTGCGGGCACAGGGGGCCAATGGCTACACCTTC
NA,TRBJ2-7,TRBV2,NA,CASSGSTYEQYF,TGTGCCAGCAGCGGGTCCACCTACGAGCAGTACTTC
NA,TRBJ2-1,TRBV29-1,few,CSVEGGTAAYNEQFF,TGCAGCGTTGAGGGGGGGACAGCGGCATACAATGAGCAGTTCTTC
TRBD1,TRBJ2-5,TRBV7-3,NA,CASSTTGGGETQYF,TGTGCCAGCAGCACTACAGGGGGCGGGGAGACCCAGTACTTC
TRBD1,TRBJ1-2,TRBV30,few,CAWIGGLPGQDYGYTF,TGTGCCTGGATTGGGGGATTACCGGGACAGGACTATGGCTACACCTTC
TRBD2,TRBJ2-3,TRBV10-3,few,CAIRPVAGERTDTQYF,TGTGCCATCAGACCCGTAGCGGGAGAGCGGACAGATACGCAGTATTTT
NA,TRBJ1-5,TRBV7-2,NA,CASSPRSIGRGPQHF,TGTGCCAGCAGCCCGAGAAGCATCGGTCGGGGTCCCCAGCATTTT
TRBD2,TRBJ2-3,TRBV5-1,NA,CASSPGLAGGLSTDTQYF,TGCGCCAGCAGCCCTGGACTAGCGGGGGGGCTTAGCACAGATACGCAGTATTTT
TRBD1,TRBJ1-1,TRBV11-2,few,CASSLTGTVNTEAFF,TGTGCCAGCAGCTTGACCGGGACAGTGAACACTGAAGCTTTCTTT
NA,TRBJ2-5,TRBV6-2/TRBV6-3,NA,CASSYSGTGDWQETQYF,TGTGCCAGCAGTTACTCGGGGACGGGAGATTGGCAAGAGACCCAGTACTTC
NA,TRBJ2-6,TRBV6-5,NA,CASSIGTTGANVLTF,TGTGCCAGCAGCATCGGGACAACCGGGGCCAACGTCCTGACTTTC
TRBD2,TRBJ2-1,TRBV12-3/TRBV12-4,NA,CASTPGRGVWAEQFF,TGTGCCAGCACCCCAGGGAGGGGAGTATGGGCTGAGCAGTTCTTC
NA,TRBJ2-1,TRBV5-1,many,CASSLVGGTPRDEQFF,TGCGCCAGCAGCTTGGTTGGTGGGACTCCCAGGGATGAGCAGTTCTTC
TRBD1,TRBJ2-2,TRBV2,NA,CASLTGTGIPGELFF,TGTGCCAGCCTCACCGGGACAGGGATCCCCGGGGAGCTGTTTTTT
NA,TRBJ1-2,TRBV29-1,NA,CSVSTPYNYGYTF,TGCAGCGTTTCAACGCCGTATAACTATGGCTACACCTTC
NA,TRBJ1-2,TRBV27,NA,CASSPLDRSYGYTF,TGTGCCAGCAGTCCCCTGGACCGATCCTATGGCTACACCTTC
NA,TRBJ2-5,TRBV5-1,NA,CASSLALKETQYF,TGCGCCAGCAGCTTGGCCTTAAAAGAGACCCAGTACTTC
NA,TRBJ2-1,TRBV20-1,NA,CSARPHNEQFF,TGCAGTGCTAGGCCACACAATGAGCAGTTCTTC
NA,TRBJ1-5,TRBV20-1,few,CSARDGELYRDQPQHF,TGCAGTGCTAGGGACGGAGAACTATACAGGGATCAGCCCCAGCATTTT
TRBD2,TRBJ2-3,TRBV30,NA,CAWSEGTSYTDTQYF,TGTGCCTGGAGTGAAGGGACTAGCTACACAGATACGCAGTATTTT
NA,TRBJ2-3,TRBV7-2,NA,CASSPGHFSTDTQYF,TGTGCCAGCAGCCCCGGACATTTTAGCACAGATACGCAGTATTTT
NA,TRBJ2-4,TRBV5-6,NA,CASSSRPQGGNIQYF,TGTGCCAGCAGTTCCCGTCCCCAGGGGGGGAACATTCAGTACTTC
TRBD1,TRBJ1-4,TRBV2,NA,CASRPQGGPNEKLFF,TGTGCCAGCAGGCCCCAGGGGGGGCCTAATGAAAAACTGTTTTTT
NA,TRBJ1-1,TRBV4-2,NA,CASSQNRRIEAFF,TGTGCCAGCAGCCAAAACCGCAGGATCGAAGCTTTCTTT
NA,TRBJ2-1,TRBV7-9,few,CASSLDLGSSPYNEQFF,TGTGCCAGCAGCTTAGACCTCGGGAGTAGCCCCTACAATGAGCAGTTCTTC
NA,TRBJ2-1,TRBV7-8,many,CASSLVGGNNEQFF,TGTGCCAGCAGCTTAGTGGGCGGGAACAATGAGCAGTTCTTC
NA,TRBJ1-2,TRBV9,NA,CASSVGGGTLYGYTF,TGTGCCAGCAGCGTAGGTGGGGGGACCCTCTATGGCTACACCTTC
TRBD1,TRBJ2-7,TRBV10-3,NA,CAISGGGDRGSYEQYF,TGTGCCATCAGTGGGGGAGGGGACAGGGGTTCCTACGAGCAGTACTTC
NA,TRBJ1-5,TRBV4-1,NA,CASSQKGGDSNQPQHF,TGCGCCAGCAGCCAAAAGGGGGGGGACAGCAATCAGCCCCAGCATTTT
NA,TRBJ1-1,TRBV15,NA,CATSRGGDGKTEAFF,TGTGCCACCAGCAGAGGAGGGGACGGGAAAACTGAAGCTTTCTTT
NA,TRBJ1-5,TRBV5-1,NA,CASSLEQDYYQPQHF,TGCGCCAGCAGCTTGGAACAGGATTACTATCAGCCCCAGCATTTT
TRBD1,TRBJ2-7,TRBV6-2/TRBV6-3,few,CASSQLGQGPLNEQYF,TGTGCCAGCAGCCAACTCGGACAGGGTCCTCTCAACGAGCAGTACTTC
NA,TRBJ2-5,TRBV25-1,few,CASPTDGENHKETQYF,TGTGCCAGCCCGACGGACGGGGAGAACCACAAAGAGACCCAGTACTTC
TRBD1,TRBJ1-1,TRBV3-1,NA,CASSQVKGAQAFF,TGTGCCAGCAGCCAAGTAAAGGGGGCCCAAGCTTTCTTT
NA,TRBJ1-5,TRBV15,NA,CATSRASQPQHF,TGTGCCACCAGCAGAGCTAGTCAGCCCCAGCATTTT
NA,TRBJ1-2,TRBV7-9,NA,CASSLSVPKQEDYGYTF,TGTGCCAGCAGCTTAAGTGTGCCTAAACAGGAGGACTATGGCTACACCTTC
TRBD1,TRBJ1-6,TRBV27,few,CASSPNRGLSPLHF,TGTGCCAGCAGTCCGAACAGGGGGCTGTCACCCCTCCACTTT
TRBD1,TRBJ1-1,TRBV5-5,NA,CASSPGGDRRHTEAFF,TGTGCCAGCAGCCCCGGCGGGGACAGGCGCCACACTGAAGCTTTCTTT
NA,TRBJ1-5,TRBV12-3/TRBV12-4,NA,CASSLSSTQAGPQHF,TGTGCCAGCAGTTTATCATCCACCCAGGCTGGGCCCCAGCATTTT